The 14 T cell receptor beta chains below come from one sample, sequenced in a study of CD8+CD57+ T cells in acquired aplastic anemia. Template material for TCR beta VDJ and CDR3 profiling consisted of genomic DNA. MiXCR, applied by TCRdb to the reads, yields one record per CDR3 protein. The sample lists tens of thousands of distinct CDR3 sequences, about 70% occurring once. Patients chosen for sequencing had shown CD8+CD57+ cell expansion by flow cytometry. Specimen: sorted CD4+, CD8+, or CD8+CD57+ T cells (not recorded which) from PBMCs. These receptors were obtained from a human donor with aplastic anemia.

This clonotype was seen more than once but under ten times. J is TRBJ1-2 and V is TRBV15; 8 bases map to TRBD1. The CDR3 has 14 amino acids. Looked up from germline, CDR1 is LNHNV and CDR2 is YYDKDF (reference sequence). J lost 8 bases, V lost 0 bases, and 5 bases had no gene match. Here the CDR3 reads CATSRDVRGQGYTF. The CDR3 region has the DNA TGTGCCACCAGCAGAGACGTCAGGGGGCAGGGCTACACCTTC.

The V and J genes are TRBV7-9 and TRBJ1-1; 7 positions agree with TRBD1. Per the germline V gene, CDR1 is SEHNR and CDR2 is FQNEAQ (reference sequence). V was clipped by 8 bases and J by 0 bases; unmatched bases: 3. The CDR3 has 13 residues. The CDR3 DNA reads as TGTGCCAGCTACAGGGGTATGAACACTGAAGCTTTCTTT. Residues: CASYRGMNTEAFF. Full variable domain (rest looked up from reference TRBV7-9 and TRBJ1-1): DTGVSQNPRHKITKRGQNVTFRCDPISEHNRLYWYRQTLGQGPEFLTYFQNEAQLEKSRLLSDRFSAERPKGSFSTLEIQRTEQGDSAMYLCASYRGMNTEAFFGQGTRLTVV.

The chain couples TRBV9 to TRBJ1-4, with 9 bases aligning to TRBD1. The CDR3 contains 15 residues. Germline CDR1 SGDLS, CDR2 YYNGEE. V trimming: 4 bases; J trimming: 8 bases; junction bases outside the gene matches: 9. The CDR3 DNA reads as TGTGCCAGCAGCCTCCGGACAGGGGCGGGAGAAAAACTGTTTTTT. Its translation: CASSLRTGAGEKLFF.

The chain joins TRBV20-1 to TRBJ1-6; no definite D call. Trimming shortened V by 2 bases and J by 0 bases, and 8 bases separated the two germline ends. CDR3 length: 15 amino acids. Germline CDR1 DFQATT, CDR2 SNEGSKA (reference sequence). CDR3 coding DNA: TGCAGTGCTAGACGGGAGAGCTCCTATAATTCACCCCTCCACTTT. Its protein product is CSARRESSYNSPLHF.

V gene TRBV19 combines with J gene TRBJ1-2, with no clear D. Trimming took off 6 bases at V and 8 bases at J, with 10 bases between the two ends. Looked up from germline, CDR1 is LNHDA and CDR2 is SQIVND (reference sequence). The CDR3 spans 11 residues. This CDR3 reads CASSPGLGYTF. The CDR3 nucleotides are TGTGCCAGTAGCCCCGGGTTAGGCTACACCTTC.

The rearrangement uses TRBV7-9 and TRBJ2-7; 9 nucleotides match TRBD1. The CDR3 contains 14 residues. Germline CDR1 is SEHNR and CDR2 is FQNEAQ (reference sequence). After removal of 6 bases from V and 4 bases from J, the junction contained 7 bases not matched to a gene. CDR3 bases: TGTGCCAGCAGGGTGGGACAGGGAGTGTACGAGCAGTACTTC. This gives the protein CASRVGQGVYEQYF.

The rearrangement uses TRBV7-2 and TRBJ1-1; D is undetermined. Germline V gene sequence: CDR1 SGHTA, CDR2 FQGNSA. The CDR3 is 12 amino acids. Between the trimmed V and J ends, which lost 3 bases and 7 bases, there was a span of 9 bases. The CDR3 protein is CASSFGEVEAFF. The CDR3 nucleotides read TGTGCCAGCAGCTTTGGTGAAGTTGAAGCTTTCTTT.

DNA for the CDR3: TGTGCCAGCAGTGAACTCGGACAGGGTTACGAGCAGTACTTC. It codes for CASSELGQGYEQYF. This sequence joins TRBV2 and TRBJ2-7; 8 bases align to TRBD1. V lost 2 bases, J lost 4 bases, and 4 bases stayed unmatched. The CDR3 consists of 14 residues. CDR1 is SNHLY, CDR2 FYNNEI, per germline. The whole variable domain, remainder taken from reference TRBV2 and TRBJ2-7, is EPEVTQTPSHQVTQMGQEVILRCVPISNHLYFYWYRQILGQKVEFLVSFYNNEISEKSEIFDDQFSVERPDGSNFTLKIRSTKLEDSAMYFCASSELGQGYEQYFGPGTRLTVT.

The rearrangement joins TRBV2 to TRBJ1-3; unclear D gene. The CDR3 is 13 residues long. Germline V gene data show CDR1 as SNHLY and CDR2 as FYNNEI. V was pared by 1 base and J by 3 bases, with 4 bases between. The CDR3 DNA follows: TGTGCCAGCAGTGAAGGAATTGGAAACACCATATATTTT. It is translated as CASSEGIGNTIYF.

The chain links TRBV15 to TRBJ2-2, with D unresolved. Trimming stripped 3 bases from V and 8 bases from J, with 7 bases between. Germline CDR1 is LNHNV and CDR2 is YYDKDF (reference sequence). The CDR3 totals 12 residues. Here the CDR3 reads CATSSPFGELFF. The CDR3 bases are TGTGCCACCAGCAGTCCATTTGGGGAGCTGTTTTTT.

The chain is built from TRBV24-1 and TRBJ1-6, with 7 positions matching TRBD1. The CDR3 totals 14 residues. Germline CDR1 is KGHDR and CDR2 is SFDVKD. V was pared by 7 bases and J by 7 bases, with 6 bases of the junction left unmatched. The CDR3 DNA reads TGTGCCACCAGATCCGGGACAGCGAATTCACCCCTCCACTTT. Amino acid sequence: CATRSGTANSPLHF.

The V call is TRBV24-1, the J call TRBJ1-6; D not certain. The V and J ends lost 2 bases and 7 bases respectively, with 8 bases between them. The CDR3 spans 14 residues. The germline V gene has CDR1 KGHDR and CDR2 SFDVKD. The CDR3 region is CATSDSGRNSPLHF. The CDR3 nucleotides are TGTGCCACCAGTGATTCTGGCCGAAATTCACCCCTCCACTTT.

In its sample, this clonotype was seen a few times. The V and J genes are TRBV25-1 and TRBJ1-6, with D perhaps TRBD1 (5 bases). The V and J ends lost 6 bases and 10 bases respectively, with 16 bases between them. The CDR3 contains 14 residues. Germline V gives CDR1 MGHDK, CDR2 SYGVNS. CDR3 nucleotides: TGTGCCAGCAGGGCGAGGGATCAGGGCTCACCCCTCCACTTT. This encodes CASRARDQGSPLHF.

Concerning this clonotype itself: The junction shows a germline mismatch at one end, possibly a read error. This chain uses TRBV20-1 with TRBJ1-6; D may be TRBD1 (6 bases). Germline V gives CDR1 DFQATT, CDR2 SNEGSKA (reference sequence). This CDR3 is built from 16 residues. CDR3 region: CSARDRKSSYNSPLRF. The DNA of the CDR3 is TGCAGTGCTAGGGACAGAAAGAGCTCCTATAATTCACCCCTCCGCTTT.